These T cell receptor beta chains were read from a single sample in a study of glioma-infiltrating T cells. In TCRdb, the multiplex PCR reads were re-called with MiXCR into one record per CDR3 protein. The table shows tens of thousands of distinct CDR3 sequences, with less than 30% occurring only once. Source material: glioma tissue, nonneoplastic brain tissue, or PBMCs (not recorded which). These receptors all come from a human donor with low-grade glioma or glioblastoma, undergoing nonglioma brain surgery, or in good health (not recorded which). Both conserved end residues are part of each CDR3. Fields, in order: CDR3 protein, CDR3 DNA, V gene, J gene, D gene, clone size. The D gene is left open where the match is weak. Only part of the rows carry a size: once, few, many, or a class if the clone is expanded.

CDR3: CASSSTAGYEQYF; DNA: TGTGCCAGCAGCTCCACCGCAGGGTACGAGCAGTACTTC; V: TRBV7-8; J: TRBJ2-7; D: .; size: many
CDR3: CASSPIHLNTEAFF; DNA: TGTGCCAGCAGTCCTATCCACTTGAACACTGAAGCTTTCTTT; V: TRBV28; J: TRBJ1-1; D: .; size: many
CDR3: CASNLGGVLYGQYF; DNA: TGTGCCAGCAACTTAGGGGGGGTACTCTACGGACAGTACTTC; V: TRBV2; J: TRBJ2-7; D: .; size: .
CDR3: CASSSPLVWGDNQPQHF; DNA: TGTGCCAGCAGTTCTCCCTTGGTATGGGGAGACAATCAGCCCCAGCATTTT; V: TRBV6-1; J: TRBJ1-5; D: .; size: many
CDR3: CASSGTSSETQYF; DNA: TGTGCCAGCAGCGGGACTAGTAGCGAGACCCAGTACTTC; V: TRBV3-1; J: TRBJ2-5; D: TRBD2; size: many
CDR3: CASTRTSGAVDTQYF; DNA: TGTGCCAGTACCAGGACTAGCGGGGCCGTCGATACGCAGTATTTT; V: TRBV19; J: TRBJ2-3; D: TRBD2; size: many
CDR3: CSVGRTNYEQYF; DNA: TGCAGCGTTGGCAGGACAAACTACGAGCAGTACTTC; V: TRBV29-1; J: TRBJ2-7; D: .; size: .
CDR3: CSVGSLAGVTNEQFF; DNA: TGCAGCGTTGGCTCATTAGCGGGAGTTACCAATGAGCAGTTCTTC; V: TRBV29-1; J: TRBJ2-1; D: TRBD2; size: .
CDR3: CASSRPAGASHGTDTQYF; DNA: TGTGCCAGCAGCCGTCCGGCGGGAGCGAGCCACGGGACAGATACGCAGTATTTT; V: TRBV4-2; J: TRBJ2-3; D: TRBD2; size: .
CDR3: CSALREVTEAFF; DNA: TGCAGTGCTCTAAGGGAAGTTACTGAAGCTTTCTTT; V: TRBV20-1; J: TRBJ1-1; D: .; size: many
CDR3: CAISVASGPGGNEQFF; DNA: TGTGCCATCAGTGTAGCTAGCGGACCCGGCGGCAATGAGCAGTTCTTC; V: TRBV10-3; J: TRBJ2-1; D: TRBD2; size: many
CDR3: CASRETGFNYGYTF; DNA: TGTGCCAGCAGGGAGACAGGGTTCAACTATGGCTACACCTTC; V: TRBV6-1; J: TRBJ1-2; D: TRBD1; size: many
CDR3: CASSYTGSSEAFF; DNA: TGTGCCAGCAGTTACACCGGTTCGAGTGAAGCTTTCTTT; V: TRBV6-2/TRBV6-3; J: TRBJ1-1; D: .; size: many
CDR3: CASSPGTIKNVMEQFF; DNA: TGCGCCAGCAGCCCGGGGACCATTAAAAATGTAATGGAGCAGTTCTTC; V: TRBV4-1; J: TRBJ2-1; D: .; size: many
CDR3: CASSDNFMSYNEQFF; DNA: TGCGCCAGCAGCGACAACTTTATGTCCTACAATGAGCAGTTCTTC; V: TRBV5-1; J: TRBJ2-1; D: .; size: .
CDR3: CASSLDRVWSGANVLTF; DNA: TGTGCCAGCAGTCTTGATAGGGTATGGTCTGGGGCCAACGTCCTGACTTTC; V: TRBV27; J: TRBJ2-6; D: .; size: .
CDR3: CAWTGSSYNEQFF; DNA: TGTGCCTGGACGGGGAGCTCCTACAATGAGCAGTTCTTC; V: TRBV30; J: TRBJ2-1; D: .; size: .
CDR3: CSARARTGAYEQYF; DNA: TGCAGTGCTAGAGCAAGGACAGGGGCCTACGAGCAGTACTTC; V: TRBV20-1; J: TRBJ2-7; D: TRBD1; size: many
CDR3: CASSSSGNTEAFF; DNA: TGTGCCAGCAGTTCTTCCGGGAACACTGAAGCTTTCTTT; V: TRBV6-1; J: TRBJ1-1; D: .; size: many
CDR3: CASSLRQGRTSADTQYF; DNA: TGCGCCAGCAGCCTACGACAGGGGAGGACCTCCGCAGATACGCAGTATTTT; V: TRBV5-1; J: TRBJ2-3; D: TRBD1; size: .
CDR3: CASSPSTSGEQYF; DNA: TGTGCCAGCAGCCCATCTACTAGCGGCGAGCAGTACTTC; V: TRBV7-6; J: TRBJ2-7; D: TRBD2; size: many
CDR3: CATSDKAGVGTDTQYF; DNA: TGTGCCACCAGTGATAAGGCGGGAGTAGGCACAGATACGCAGTATTTT; V: TRBV24-1; J: TRBJ2-3; D: TRBD2; size: many
CDR3: CASSLRATGEKLFF; DNA: TGTGCCAGCAGCTTGCGGGCCACAGGGGAAAAACTGTTTTTT; V: TRBV5-4; J: TRBJ1-4; D: .; size: many
CDR3: CASLDNLNTEAFF; DNA: TGTGCCAGCTTGGACAATCTGAACACTGAAGCTTTCTTT; V: TRBV18; J: TRBJ1-1; D: .; size: many
CDR3: CASSLGPSVSTDTQYF; DNA: TGTGCCAGCAGCTTAGGTCCTAGCGTGAGCACAGATACGCAGTATTTT; V: TRBV7-9; J: TRBJ2-3; D: .; size: .
CDR3: CASSRLGQGATEAFF; DNA: TGTGCCAGCAGCCGATTGGGGCAGGGAGCCACTGAAGCTTTCTTT; V: TRBV7-9; J: TRBJ1-1; D: .; size: many
CDR3: CASSLEGRSHGYTF; DNA: TGCGCCAGCAGCTTGGAGGGTAGATCGCATGGCTACACCTTC; V: TRBV5-1; J: TRBJ1-2; D: .; size: many
CDR3: CASSLQGAYEQYF; DNA: TGCGCCAGCAGCTTGCAGGGGGCCTACGAGCAGTACTTC; V: TRBV5-1; J: TRBJ2-7; D: TRBD1; size: .
CDR3: CSAGGQGPNTEAFF; DNA: TGCAGTGCTGGGGGACAGGGGCCGAACACTGAAGCTTTCTTT; V: TRBV20-1; J: TRBJ1-1; D: TRBD1; size: once
CDR3: CSAANPGLPSYEQYF; DNA: TGCAGTGCCGCAAATCCGGGACTACCCTCCTACGAGCAGTACTTC; V: TRBV20-1; J: TRBJ2-7; D: TRBD2; size: many
CDR3: CASSEDGSLKRAFF; DNA: TGTGCCAGCAGTGAAGACGGAAGTCTGAAGCGAGCTTTCTTT; V: TRBV2; J: TRBJ1-1; D: .; size: many
CDR3: CASALSGAQYF; DNA: TGTGCCAGCGCCCTCAGTGGAGCGCAGTATTTT; V: TRBV7-9; J: TRBJ2-3; D: .; size: many
CDR3: CASSFGDRVHSPLHF; DNA: TGTGCCAGCAGTTTCGGGGACAGGGTACATTCACCCCTCCACTTT; V: TRBV12-3/TRBV12-4; J: TRBJ1-6; D: TRBD1; size: many
CDR3: CASSFDSPYNSPLHF; DNA: TGTGCCAGCAGTTTTGACAGTCCCTATAATTCACCCCTCCACTTT; V: TRBV27; J: TRBJ1-6; D: .; size: many
CDR3: CASSLRGGEGRGGYTF; DNA: TGTGCCAGCAGTTTACGGGGGGGGGAGGGGAGGGGTGGCTACACCTTC; V: TRBV7-2; J: TRBJ1-2; D: .; size: few
CDR3: CSAPDRGNEKLFF; DNA: TGCAGTGCTCCTGACAGGGGGAATGAAAAACTGTTTTTT; V: TRBV20-1; J: TRBJ1-4; D: TRBD1; size: many
CDR3: CASKLAETQYF; DNA: TGTGCCAGCAAACTAGCAGAGACCCAGTACTTC; V: TRBV2; J: TRBJ2-5; D: .; size: many
CDR3: CSAPGLIYNEQFF; DNA: TGCAGTGCTCCGGGACTCATCTACAATGAGCAGTTCTTC; V: TRBV20-1; J: TRBJ2-1; D: .; size: many
CDR3: CASSRPGTSGRNEQYF; DNA: TGTGCCAGCAGTCGACCCGGGACTAGCGGGAGAAACGAGCAGTACTTC; V: TRBV12-3/TRBV12-4; J: TRBJ2-7; D: TRBD2; size: .
CDR3: CSVPRREGSNQPQHF; DNA: TGCAGTGTTCCTAGACGGGAGGGGAGCAATCAGCCCCAGCATTTT; V: TRBV20-1; J: TRBJ1-5; D: .; size: many
CDR3: CASSPNRGRRETQYF; DNA: TGTGCCAGCTCTCCAAACAGGGGAAGAAGGGAGACCCAGTACTTC; V: TRBV18; J: TRBJ2-5; D: TRBD1; size: .
CDR3: CSVGRSGGSYGYTF; DNA: TGCAGCGTTGGCCGGAGTGGAGGGTCCTATGGCTACACCTTC; V: TRBV29-1; J: TRBJ1-2; D: .; size: many
CDR3: CASSVEASGYNEQFF; DNA: TGTGCCAGCAGCGTAGAGGCTAGCGGGTACAATGAGCAGTTCTTC; V: TRBV9; J: TRBJ2-1; D: TRBD2; size: .
CDR3: CASSPSRQEQFF; DNA: TGTGCCAGCAGTCCTAGTCGGCAGGAGCAGTTCTTC; V: TRBV6-1; J: TRBJ2-1; D: .; size: many
CDR3: CASSFYGRADTQYF; DNA: TGTGCCAGCAGCTTTTACGGGAGGGCAGATACGCAGTATTTT; V: TRBV7-7; J: TRBJ2-3; D: TRBD2; size: many
CDR3: CASSLEGRGAKNIQYF; DNA: TGTGCCAGCAGCTTAGAAGGGAGAGGGGCCAAAAACATTCAGTACTTC; V: TRBV7-8; J: TRBJ2-4; D: .; size: few
CDR3: CASSTSHYGYTF; DNA: TGTGCCAGTAGTACTTCCCACTATGGCTACACCTTC; V: TRBV19; J: TRBJ1-2; D: .; size: few
CDR3: CASALLQGGTGELFF; DNA: TGTGCCAGCGCCCTTCTACAGGGGGGCACCGGGGAGCTGTTTTTT; V: TRBV12-3/TRBV12-4; J: TRBJ2-2; D: TRBD1; size: few
CDR3: CASSFVRQASYEQYF; DNA: TGTGCCAGCAGCTTCGTGCGACAGGCTTCCTACGAGCAGTACTTC; V: TRBV7-9; J: TRBJ2-7; D: .; size: many
CDR3: CSAQGGGNTIYF; DNA: TGCAGTGCCCAGGGGGGAGGAAACACCATATATTTT; V: TRBV20-1; J: TRBJ1-3; D: TRBD1; size: many
CDR3: CSAVPRYNEQFF; DNA: TGCAGCGCCGTCCCCCGTTACAATGAGCAGTTCTTC; V: TRBV29-1; J: TRBJ2-1; D: .; size: many